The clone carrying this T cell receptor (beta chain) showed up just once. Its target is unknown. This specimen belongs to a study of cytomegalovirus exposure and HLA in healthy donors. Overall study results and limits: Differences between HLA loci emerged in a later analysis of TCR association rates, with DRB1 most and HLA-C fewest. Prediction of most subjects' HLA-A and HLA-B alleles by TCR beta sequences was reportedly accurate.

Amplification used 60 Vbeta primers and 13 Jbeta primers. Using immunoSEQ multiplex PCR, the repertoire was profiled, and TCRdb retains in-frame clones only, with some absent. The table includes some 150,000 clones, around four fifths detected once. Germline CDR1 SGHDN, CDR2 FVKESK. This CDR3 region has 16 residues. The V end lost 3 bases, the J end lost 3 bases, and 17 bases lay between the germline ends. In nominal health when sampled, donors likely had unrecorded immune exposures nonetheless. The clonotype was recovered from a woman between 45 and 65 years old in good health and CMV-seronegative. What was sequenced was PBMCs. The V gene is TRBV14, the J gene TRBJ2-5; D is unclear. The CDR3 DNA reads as TGTGCCAGCAGCCACCGACTGGTAGTCTTTGAAGAGACCCAGTACTTC. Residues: CASSHRLVVFEETQYF.